This TCR beta chain is from a study of OX40 agonist ivuxolimab in advanced cancers. Study overall: Patients received ivuxolimab, an agonistic anti-OX40 (CD134) antibody. Having had anti-PD-1, anti-PD-L1 or anti-CTLA-4 therapy before was allowed, and around 44% had some.

As for this clone: Its target is not known.

Sampling of blood occurred at baseline, cycle 4 day 1, and cycle 7 day 1. Repertoires were generated with immunoSEQ multiplex PCR, while TCRdb's copy carries only in-frame clones and drops some. The table has approximately 44,000 clones, approximately 80% seen once. Whole-study findings and limits: Antigens targeted by the expanded peripheral T cells were not determined.

Trimming left V 4 bases short and J 4 bases short, with 11 bases between. Per the germline V gene, CDR1 is SGHRS and CDR2 is YFSETQ. The CDR3 contains 14 residues. Sequences were derived from CD4+ or CD8+ T cells sorted from blood, sampled in a trial of the OX40 agonist ivuxolimab. The gene calls are TRBV5-1 and TRBJ2-2; tentative D call: TRBD1 (6 bases). This TCR was recovered from an adult with an advanced solid tumor such as melanoma, head and neck, liver or kidney cancer. The CDR3 sequence: CASSGSRGTGELFF. Here the CDR3 DNA reads TGCGCCAGCAGCGGAAGCAGGGGCACCGGGGAGCTGTTTTTT.